These 11 T cell receptor beta chains came from one sample sequenced in a study of somatic mutations in cytotoxic T cells in rheumatoid arthritis. Assay used: immunoSEQ multiplex PCR; TCRdb lists only in-frame clones, some missing. The sample shows some 12,000 clones, 80% of them seen only once. Sequenced: CD8+ T cells sorted from blood. These receptor sequences come from a man in his fifties or sixties in good health.

This clone appeared a single time. The chain carries TRBV9 and TRBJ2-3; D unresolved. Trimming shortened V by 0 bases and J by 0 bases, and 5 bases separated the two germline ends. The CDR3 runs to 14 residues. CDR1 and CDR2 from the germline V gene are SGDLS and YYNGEE. This CDR3 is CASSVASSTDTQYF. The DNA for the CDR3 is TGTGCCAGCAGCGTAGCCTCTAGCACAGATACGCAGTATTTT. The full variable domain, with the rest looked up from reference TRBV9 and TRBJ2-3, is DSGVTQTPKHLITATGQRVTLRCSPRSGDLSVYWYQQSLDQGLQFLIQYYNGEERAKGNILERFSAQQFPDLHSELNLSSLELGDSALYFCASSVASSTDTQYFGPGTRLTVL.

The gene calls are TRBV19 and TRBJ2-2, with 11 bases identical to TRBD2. The junction had 5 bases not matched to a gene; V was cut back by 3 bases and J by 2 bases. The germline CDR1 and CDR2 sequences are LNHDA and SQIVND (reference sequence). The CDR3 consists of 17 residues. The chain's CDR3 is CASSISSGGLNTGELFF. Here the CDR3 DNA reads TGTGCCAGTAGTATCTCTAGCGGGGGGCTTAACACCGGGGAGCTGTTTTTT.

The chain uses TRBV19 and TRBJ2-7; 7 bases map to TRBD1. CDR1 is LNHDA and CDR2 is SQIVND in the germline V gene (reference sequence). Trimming cost V 5 bases and J 0 bases; bases outside gene matches: 22. The CDR3 spans 20 residues. The CDR3 here is CASSPSIPWDSLYASYEQYF. In nucleotides, the CDR3 is TGTGCCAGTAGTCCTTCCATCCCCTGGGACAGCCTTTATGCCTCCTACGAGCAGTACTTC.

The chain has TRBV19 and TRBJ1-5; tentative D call: TRBD1 (5 bases). The germline V gene encodes CDR1 LNHDA and CDR2 SQIVND (reference sequence). The CDR3 is made up of 17 amino acids. V lost 5 bases to trimming and J lost 5 bases, with 22 bases between them. CDR3 nucleotide sequence: TGTGCCAGTAGTTGGGGTGGAGGTTGGGGGGTCGATCAGCCCCAGCATTTT. Protein product: CASSWGGGWGVDQPQHF.

This chain links TRBV6-5 with TRBJ1-1; tentatively, D is TRBD1 (5 bases). Trimming left V 0 bases short and J 4 bases short, with 15 bases between. Germline V lookup: CDR1 MNHEY, CDR2 SVGAGI. The CDR3 runs 16 residues. This CDR3 is CASSYSRTHGGTEAFF. The CDR3 DNA sequence: TGTGCCAGCAGTTACTCGAGGACTCATGGGGGCACTGAAGCTTTCTTT.

V is TRBV11-2 and J is TRBJ2-1, with D hard to call. Germline V gives CDR1 SGHAT, CDR2 FQNNGV. The CDR3 is 13 residues long. The V end was cut by 4 bases, the J end by 2 bases, with 6 bases between. The chain's CDR3 is CASSYRTYNEQFF. CDR3 in DNA: TGTGCCAGCAGCTATCGTACCTACAATGAGCAGTTCTTC.

The chain couples TRBV18 to TRBJ2-7; 7 bases map to TRBD1. V was clipped by 6 bases and J by 0 bases; unmatched bases: 8. CDR1 is KGHSH, CDR2 LQKENI, per germline. This CDR3 spans 15 amino acids. In DNA, the CDR3 is TGTGCCAGCTCCCAATGGGACAGTCCCTCCTACGAGCAGTACTTC. Amino acids: CASSQWDSPSYEQYF.

In its sample, this clone ranks as medium-sized. The genes are TRBV5-5 and TRBJ1-3; 7 nucleotides line up with TRBD1. With 2 bases clipped from V and 1 base from J, the junction kept 6 bases outside the gene matches. Germline V gene sequence: CDR1 SGHKS, CDR2 YYEKEE (reference sequence). This CDR3 spans 16 amino acids. The DNA of the CDR3 is TGTGCCAGCAGCTTAAGAGGGGGCGCATCTGGAAACACCATATATTTT. Protein sequence: CASSLRGGASGNTIYF.

The chain is built from TRBV28 and TRBJ1-5, with 7 bases identical to TRBD1. The CDR3 runs 14 residues. The ends lost 5 bases at V and 4 bases at J; junction bases unmatched: 5. Germline-derived CDR1 and CDR2 are MDHEN and SYDVKM. The CDR3 is CASSQDRYNQPQHF. CDR3 DNA sequence: TGTGCCAGCAGTCAGGACAGGTATAATCAGCCCCAGCATTTT.

A few counts support this clone. Written as DNA, the CDR3 is TGTGCCAGCAGTTTAGGGACAGGAGTCTACGAGCAGTACGTC. It specifies CASSLGTGVYEQYV. The chain links TRBV28 to TRBJ2-7; 8 bases fit TRBD1. CDR1 MDHEN and CDR2 SYDVKM come from the germline V gene. This CDR3 region has 14 residues. J gave up 3 bases and V 2 bases, and 3 bases lay outside the gene matches.

V usage is TRBV2 and J usage is TRBJ2-7, with no clear D. This CDR3 is 10 amino acids long. V lost 1 base, J lost 6 bases, and 1 base lay in between. The germline CDR1 and CDR2 sequences are SNHLY and FYNNEI. The CDR3 nucleotides read TGTGCCAGCAGTGAAGGCGAGCAGTACGTC. Amino acid sequence: CASSEGEQYV.